This TCR beta chain was obtained from a study of preoperative IRX-2 immunotherapy in early breast cancer. The method was immunoSEQ multiplex PCR; TCRdb's version includes in-frame clones alone and lacks a portion of them. The sample consists of approximately 20,000 clones, around 85% of them appearing once. The treatment denotes: preoperative locoregional IRX-2 cytokine immunotherapy. Preoperative locoregional IRX-2 cytokine immunotherapy was tested in the phase Ib source study. Trimming removed 2 bases from V and 1 base from J, with 10 bases in between. The CDR3 totals 15 residues. The germline V gene encodes CDR1 MNHGY and CDR2 SAAAGT.

The chain uses TRBV6-8 and TRBJ2-3; D may match TRBD1 or TRBD2 (5 bases each). The sequencing used lymph node tissue, collected after IRX-2 immunotherapy. This sequence originates from a human donor with breast cancer. CDR3: CASSYGGSRTDTQYF. The CDR3 DNA reads TGTGCCAGCAGTTACGGGGGTTCTCGCACAGATACGCAGTATTTT.